The 16 T cell receptor beta chains listed next were all sequenced from one sample in a study of blood T cells in healthy people across ages. Together with a sample-barcoded 5' primer, a J-beta primer mix was included in a second PCR lasting about 6 to 11 cycles. Via MiXCR, TCRdb re-called the 5' RACE reads, giving one row per CDR3 protein. The table lists about 1,800,000 distinct CDR3 sequences, approximately 30% of them singletons. Sequencing was performed on blood. The receptors were sampled from a woman aged 30 to 39 in good health.

This clonotype was seen repeatedly, ten times or more. The V gene is TRBV20-1, the J gene TRBJ2-5, with D perhaps TRBD2 (6 bases). This CDR3 has 12 amino acids. The germline V gene encodes CDR1 DFQATT and CDR2 SNEGSKA (reference sequence). Trimming cost V 6 bases and J 3 bases, with 11 bases left between them. The DNA for the CDR3 is TGCAGTGCCATGACGGGGGAAGAGACCCAGTACTTC. Residues: CSAMTGEETQYF.

There are many counts of this clonotype. This sequence joins TRBV29-1 and TRBJ2-1; D possibly corresponds to TRBD2 (6 bases). This CDR3 has 13 amino acids. Trimming took 5 bases from V and 2 from J, leaving 10 bases between them. The germline V gene has CDR1 SQVTM and CDR2 ANQGSEA. In DNA form, the CDR3 reads TGCAGCGTTATAGCGGCCACCTACAATGAGCAGTTCTTC. Encoded protein: CSVIAATYNEQFF.

This clonotype was observed a few times. This sequence joins TRBV12-3 or TRBV12-4 and TRBJ2-1; 13 nucleotides align to TRBD2. The CDR3 totals 18 residues. The V gene end was trimmed by 3 bases and the J gene end by 3 bases; junction bases not matched to a gene: 8. The CDR3 protein is CASSFGTSGARGYNEQFF. The CDR3 DNA is TGTGCCAGCAGTTTTGGGACTAGCGGGGCCCGTGGCTACAATGAGCAGTTCTTC.

This sequence joins TRBV14 and TRBJ2-1; 8 positions match TRBD1. This CDR3 contains 16 residues. The V gene end was trimmed by 2 bases and the J gene end by 3 bases; junction bases not matched to a gene: 6. Per germline, CDR1 SGHDN and CDR2 FVKESK. The CDR3 loop is CASSQHLGQGYNEQFF. The CDR3 DNA reads TGTGCCAGCAGCCAACACCTCGGACAGGGCTACAATGAGCAGTTCTTC.

This clonotype showed up just a few times. The chain uses TRBV25-1 and TRBJ2-7; D gene ambiguous. Trimming left V 6 bases short and J 0 bases short, with 15 bases between. The CDR3 spans 15 residues. Germline CDR1 reads MGHDK; CDR2 reads SYGVNS. CDR3: CASRSGLPSSYEQYF. Here the CDR3 DNA reads TGTGCCAGCAGAAGTGGGCTACCGAGCTCCTACGAGCAGTACTTC.

This clonotype occurred a few times. The genes are TRBV7-9 and TRBJ1-1; 9 nucleotides agree with TRBD1. J was trimmed by 0 bases and V by 5 bases; bases with no gene match: 4. The CDR3 covers 15 residues. Germline V lookup: CDR1 SEHNR, CDR2 FQNEAQ (reference sequence). In nucleotides, the CDR3 is TGTGCCAGCAGCACAACAGGGGGCGTGAACACTGAAGCTTTCTTT. Amino acids: CASSTTGGVNTEAFF.

This clonotype has at least ten counts. V is TRBV20-1 and J is TRBJ2-7; possibly TRBD1 or TRBD2 for D (5 bases each). Germline CDR1 reads DFQATT; CDR2 reads SNEGSKA (reference sequence). The V end was cut by 0 bases, the J end by 0 bases, with 12 bases between. The CDR3 is 15 residues long. The CDR3 DNA follows: TGCAGTGCTAGAGATAGGGACCTGAGCTCCTACGAGCAGTACTTC. Its translation: CSARDRDLSSYEQYF.

J is TRBJ1-2 and V is TRBV29-1; no clear D. The CDR3 loop spans 13 amino acids. CDR1 SQVTM and CDR2 ANQGSEA come from the germline V gene. V lost 3 bases and J lost 7, with 15 bases in between. This CDR3 is CSVDSAEGVGYTF. In DNA, the CDR3 is TGCAGCGTTGATTCGGCGGAGGGCGTTGGCTACACCTTC. The variable domain in full, with the rest retrieved from reference TRBV29-1 and TRBJ1-2, is SAVISQKPSRDICQRGTSLTIQCQVDSQVTMMFWYRQQPGQSLTLIATANQGSEATYESGFVIDKFPISRPNLTFSTLTVSNMSPEDSSIYLCSVDSAEGVGYTFGSGTRLTVV.

This clonotype was seen only a few times. This chain connects TRBV20-1 to TRBJ1-6; perhaps TRBD1 as D (6 bases). V was cut by 3 bases and J by 8 bases, with 14 bases left in between. CDR1 is DFQATT and CDR2 is SNEGSKA in the germline V gene (reference sequence). The CDR3 is 14 amino acids. The CDR3 protein is CSASPGTMDSPLHF. As DNA, the CDR3 is TGCAGTGCTAGTCCCGGGACAATGGATTCACCCCTCCACTTT.

Turning to this clonotype: A much more abundant neighbour one base away suggests this may be a read error. The V gene is TRBV5-5, the J gene TRBJ2-4; D is possibly TRBD1 (6 bases). This CDR3 has 14 residues. The V gene's germline CDR1 is SGHKS and CDR2 YYEKEE (reference sequence). Trimming left V 2 bases short and J 13 bases short, with 19 bases between. This CDR3 reads CASSFRGISYKQYF. CDR3 sequence (DNA): TGTGCCAGCAGCTTCAGGGGAATCTCCTACAAGCAGTACTTC.

Turning to this clonotype: A much larger clonotype is one base distant, so this may be a read error. The J gene is TRBJ2-7, the V gene TRBV10-3; D ambiguous. The V gene lost 0 bases and the J gene lost 3 bases, with 6 bases spanning the gap. Germline CDR1 ENHRY, CDR2 SYGVKD. The length of the CDR3 is 13 residues. The CDR3 DNA reads as TGTGCCATCAGTGAGTCGCACCGCTACGAGCAGTACTTC. Encoded protein: CAISESHRYEQYF.

The chain combines TRBV18 with TRBJ2-7, with D perhaps assigned TRBD1 or TRBD2 (5 bases each). The V gene lost 6 bases and the J gene lost 1 base, with 16 bases spanning the gap. CDR3 length: 15 amino acids. The germline CDR1 and CDR2 sequences are KGHSH and LQKENI. CDR3 loop: CASSPGAADSYEQYF. CDR3 DNA sequence: TGTGCCAGCTCCCCCGGGGCCGCGGATTCCTACGAGCAGTACTTC.

This clonotype was detected many times. This chain joins TRBV29-1 and TRBJ2-5; D unclear. The germline CDR1 and CDR2 sequences are SQVTM and ANQGSEA. The CDR3 consists of 12 residues. V dropped 4 bases and J dropped 5 bases, with 11 bases sitting between them. CDR3 DNA sequence: TGCAGCGTTGGCTATCTTGAGGAGACCCAGTACTTC. Residues: CSVGYLEETQYF.

This CDR3 reads CASSLVVAGARYEQYF. In DNA form, the CDR3 reads TGTGCCAGCAGCTTAGTTGTCGCAGGGGCTAGATACGAGCAGTACTTC. V usage is TRBV13 and J usage is TRBJ2-7, with D possibly TRBD1 on 6 matching bases. Germline V gene lookup returns CDR1 PRHDT and CDR2 FYEKMQ (reference sequence). The CDR3 length is 16 residues. V was shortened by 1 base and J by 4 bases, with 17 bases between the two germline ends. Full variable domain (outside the CDR3, taken from reference TRBV13 and TRBJ2-7): AAGVIQSPRHLIKEKRETATLKCYPIPRHDTVYWYQQGPGQDPQFLISFYEKMQSDKGSIPDRFSAQQFSDYHSELNMSSLELGDSALYFCASSLVVAGARYEQYFGPGTRLTVT.

In this sample, this clonotype turned up a few times. The genes are TRBV13 and TRBJ1-5, with D possibly matching TRBD1 (6 bases). The length of the CDR3 is 19 residues. Trimming took 3 bases from V and 3 from J, leaving 24 bases between them. Germline V lookup: CDR1 PRHDT, CDR2 FYEKMQ (reference sequence). The CDR3 sequence: CASSLGGTGPSGFNQPQHF. CDR3 sequence (DNA): TGTGCCAGCAGCTTGGGGGGCACAGGGCCCTCGGGTTTCAATCAGCCCCAGCATTTT.

The chain is built from TRBV6-2 or TRBV6-3 and TRBJ2-4, with TRBD2 matching over 10 bases. The J call is doubtful: the DNA matches TRBJ2-7 better. The V gene's germline CDR1 is MNHEY and CDR2 SVGEGT. This CDR3 has 15 residues. DNA for the CDR3: TGTGCCAGCAGTTTCGGACTAGCGGACTCCTACGAGCAGTACTTC. Translating gives CASSFGLADSYEQYF.